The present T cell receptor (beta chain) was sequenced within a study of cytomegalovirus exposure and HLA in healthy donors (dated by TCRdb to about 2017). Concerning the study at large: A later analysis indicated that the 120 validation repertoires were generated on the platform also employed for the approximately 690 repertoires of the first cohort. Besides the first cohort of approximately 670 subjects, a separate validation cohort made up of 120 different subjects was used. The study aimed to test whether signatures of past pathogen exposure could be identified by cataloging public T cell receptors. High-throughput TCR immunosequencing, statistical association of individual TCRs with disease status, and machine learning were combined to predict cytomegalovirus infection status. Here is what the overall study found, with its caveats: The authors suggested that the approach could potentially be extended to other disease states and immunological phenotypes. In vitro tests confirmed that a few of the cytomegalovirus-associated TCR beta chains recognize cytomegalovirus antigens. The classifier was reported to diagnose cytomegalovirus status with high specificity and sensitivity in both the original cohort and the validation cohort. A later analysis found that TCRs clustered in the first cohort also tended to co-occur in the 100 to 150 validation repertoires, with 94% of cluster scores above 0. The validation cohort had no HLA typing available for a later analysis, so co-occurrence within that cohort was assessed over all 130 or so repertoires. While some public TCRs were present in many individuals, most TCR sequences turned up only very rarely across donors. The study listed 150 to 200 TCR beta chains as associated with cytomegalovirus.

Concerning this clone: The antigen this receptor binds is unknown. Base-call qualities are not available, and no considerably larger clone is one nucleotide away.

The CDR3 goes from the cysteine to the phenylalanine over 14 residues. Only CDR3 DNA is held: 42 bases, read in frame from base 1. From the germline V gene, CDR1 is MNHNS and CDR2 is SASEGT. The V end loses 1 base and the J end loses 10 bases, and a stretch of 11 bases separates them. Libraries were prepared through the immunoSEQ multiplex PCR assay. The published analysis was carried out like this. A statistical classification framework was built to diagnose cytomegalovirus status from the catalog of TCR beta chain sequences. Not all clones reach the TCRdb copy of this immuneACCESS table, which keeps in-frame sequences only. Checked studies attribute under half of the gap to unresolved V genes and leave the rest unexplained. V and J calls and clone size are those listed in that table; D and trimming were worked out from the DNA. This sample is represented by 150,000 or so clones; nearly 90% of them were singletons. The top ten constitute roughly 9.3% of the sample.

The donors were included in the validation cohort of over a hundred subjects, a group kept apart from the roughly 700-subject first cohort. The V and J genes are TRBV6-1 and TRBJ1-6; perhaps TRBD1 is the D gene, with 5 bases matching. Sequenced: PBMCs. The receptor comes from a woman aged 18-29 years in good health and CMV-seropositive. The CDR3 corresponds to CASSEERTNSPLHF. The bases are TGTGCCAGCAGTGAAGAAAGGACAAACTCACCCCTCCACTTT.